The present T cell receptor beta chain was sequenced within a study of T cells in localized non-small cell lung cancer. The CDR3 has 13 amino acids. The germline gives CDR1 SEHNR, CDR2 FQNEAQ (reference sequence). Between the trimmed V and J ends, which lost 2 bases and 7 bases, there was a span of 11 bases. TCRdb's table, derived via immunoSEQ multiplex PCR, lists solely in-frame clones and lacks some. The sample holds 100,000 or so clones; approximately 90% are singletons and the top ten take approximately 4%. The TCR sequence derives from a woman aged 40-75 years with stage II squamous cell lung carcinoma. Sequenced material: PBMCs, taken before any cancer treatment. This rearrangement joins TRBV7-9 to TRBJ1-1; D is unclear. The CDR3 is CASSLRRLDEAFF. The CDR3 DNA reads TGTGCCAGCAGCTTAAGACGTCTTGATGAAGCTTTCTTT.